This is a list of T cell receptor beta chains from one sample in a study of T cell repertoires in aging, cancer and after chemotherapy. TCRdb passed the multiplex PCR reads through MiXCR, listing each CDR3 protein once. This sample has about 3,200 distinct CDR3 sequences, with over 20% found just once. Source material: blood. The receptors derive from a human donor with a blood cancer. Each CDR3 is given with its conserved first and last residue. The order of the fields is V gene, clone size, J gene, D gene, CDR3 DNA, CDR3 protein. A D gene is named only where the DNA matches it firmly. Expanded clones get a size class; other rows say once, few or many, or leave the size out.

>TRBV27|.|TRBJ1-5|.
TGTGCCAGCAGTTCCCACAGGGATGTCCAGCCCCAGCATTTT
CASSSHRDVQPQHF
>TRBV28|.|TRBJ1-2|.
TGTGCCAGCAGTGCCGCCGGGACTGCGATACCCGGCTACACCTTC
CASSAAGTAIPGYTF
>TRBV5-4|medium-sized|TRBJ2-5|TRBD1
TGTGCCAGCAGCCAGGACAGGGGAGTTTTGAGAAGGGAGACCCAGTACTTC
CASSQDRGVLRRETQYF
>TRBV15|medium-sized|TRBJ2-1|TRBD1
TGTGCCACCAGCAGACGGGACAGGGGGCGCACTGATGAGCAGTTCTTC
CATSRRDRGRTDEQFF
>TRBV4-2|.|TRBJ1-3|.
TGCGCCAGCAGCTTAGGGACGCCTGGAAACACCATATATTTT
CASSLGTPGNTIYF
>TRBV6-1|few|TRBJ1-6|.
TGTGCCAGCAGTGAAAGGCAGCCTTATAATTCACCCCTCCACTTT
CASSERQPYNSPLHF
>TRBV27|medium-sized|TRBJ2-5|.
TGTGCCAGCAGTTTATCCCCTGACGGGCAAGAGACCCAGTACTTC
CASSLSPDGQETQYF
>TRBV6-5|medium-sized|TRBJ2-1|TRBD2
TGTGCCAGCATTAGACTAGCGGGGGGGCGTAATGAGCAGTTCTTC
CASIRLAGGRNEQFF
>TRBV2|.|TRBJ1-1|.
TGTGCCAGCAGTTCGACAGTGAACACTGAAGCTTTCTTT
CASSSTVNTEAFF
>TRBV14|.|TRBJ1-2|.
TGTGCCAGCAGCCAAGATCACGGGGGCTATGGCTACACCTTC
CASSQDHGGYGYTF
>TRBV4-3|.|TRBJ2-7|.
TGCGCCAGCAGCCAAGAGCGGGGTACCTACGAGCAGTACTTC
CASSQERGTYEQYF
>TRBV6-5|medium-sized|TRBJ1-1|TRBD1
TGTGCCAGCAGTCAAGAGGGGACAGGGATGGGCACTGAAGCTTTCTTT
CASSQEGTGMGTEAFF
>TRBV4-3|.|TRBJ2-1|.
TGCGCCAGCAGCAAGGCCACTAGCTACGATGAGCAGTTCTTC
CASSKATSYDEQFF
>TRBV5-6|medium-sized|TRBJ1-2|.
TGTGCCAGCAGCTTGGAGGCAGGGTATGGCTACACCTTC
CASSLEAGYGYTF
>TRBV5-6|medium-sized|TRBJ2-4|.
TGTGCCAGCGTCGGACAAACAGCCAAAAACATTCAGTACTTC
CASVGQTAKNIQYF
>TRBV30|medium-sized|TRBJ1-3|.
TGTGCCTGGAGTGGGGGAACACAATCTGGAAACACCATATATTTT
CAWSGGTQSGNTIYF
>TRBV6-6|.|TRBJ2-1|TRBD1
TGTGCCAGCAGTTTTGTTCAAACAGGGGGTGAGCAGTTCTTC
CASSFVQTGGEQFF